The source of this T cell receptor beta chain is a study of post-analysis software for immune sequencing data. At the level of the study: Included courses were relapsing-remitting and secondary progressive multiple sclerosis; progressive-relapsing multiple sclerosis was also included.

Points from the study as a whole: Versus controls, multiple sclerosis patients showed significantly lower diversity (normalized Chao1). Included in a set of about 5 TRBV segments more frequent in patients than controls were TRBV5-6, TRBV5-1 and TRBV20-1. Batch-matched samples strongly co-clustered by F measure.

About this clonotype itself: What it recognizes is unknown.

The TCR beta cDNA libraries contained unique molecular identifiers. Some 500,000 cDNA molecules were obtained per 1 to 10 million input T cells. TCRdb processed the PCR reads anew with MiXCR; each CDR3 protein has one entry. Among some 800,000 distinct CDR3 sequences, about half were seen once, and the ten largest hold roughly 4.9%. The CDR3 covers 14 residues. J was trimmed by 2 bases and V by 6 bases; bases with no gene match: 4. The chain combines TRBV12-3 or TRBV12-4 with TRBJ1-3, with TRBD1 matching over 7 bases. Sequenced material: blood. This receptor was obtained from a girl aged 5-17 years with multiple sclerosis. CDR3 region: CASSMTGTGNTIYF. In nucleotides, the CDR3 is TGTGCCAGCAGCATGACAGGGACTGGAAACACCATATATTTT.